The clone carrying this TCR beta chain was observed a single time. The data derive from a study of shared clonotypes between healthy human individuals. The repertoire was sequenced with immunoSEQ multiplex PCR; TCRdb's copy has only in-frame clones and lacks some. The data hold around 370,000 clones, with about 96% observed a single time. The sample was memory CD8+ T cells sorted from blood. Described subset: CD45RO+ cells pooled with CCR7-negative TemRA cells. The source of this sequence is a young man in good health.

The CDR3 loop is CASSLAQRTFYEQYF. The DNA for the CDR3 is TGTGCCAGCAGCCTAGCCCAGCGGACCTTCTACGAGCAGTACTTC. The chain couples TRBV14 to TRBJ2-7, with D maybe TRBD2 (5 bases). Germline values: CDR1 SGHDN, CDR2 FVKESK. The CDR3 extends over 15 amino acids. The V end lost 4 bases, the J end lost 3 bases, and 16 bases lay between the germline ends.